A selection of T cell receptor beta chains follows, all from one sample in a study of blood T cells in healthy people across ages. A single record per CDR3 protein comes from TCRdb applying MiXCR to the 5' RACE reads. This sample has some 1,000,000 distinct CDR3 sequences, with almost 25% found just once. The same data also went into a second study, on T cells of mothers and their children.

Source material: blood. The receptors were sampled from a girl aged 2 to 9 in good health. Each CDR3 is given with its conserved first and last residue. Fields, in order: clone size, J gene, D gene, V gene, CDR3 protein, CDR3 DNA. D genes are given only for firm matches. The size of a clone is reported for some rows only, either as once, few or many, or as a class for expanded clones.

-,TRBJ2-2,-,TRBV20-1,CSATGTPNTGELFF,TGCAGTGCTACCGGGACACCGAACACCGGGGAGCTGTTTTTT
once,TRBJ1-6,-,TRBV7-2,CASSPQSPNNSPLHF,TGTGCCAGCAGCCCACAGAGCCCCAATAATTCACCCCTCCACTTT
-,TRBJ1-1,-,TRBV29-1,CSVIEGNTEAFF,TGCAGCGTGATAGAGGGGAACACTGAAGCTTTCTTT
-,TRBJ2-3,TRBD2,TRBV5-1,CASSSALSSGGNTQYF,TGCGCCAGCAGCTCGGCTTTGTCTAGCGGGGGTAATACGCAGTATTTT
-,TRBJ1-1,TRBD1,TRBV6-6,CASSLDRGNEAFF,TGTGCCAGCAGCCTGGACAGGGGTAATGAAGCTTTCTTT
few,TRBJ1-2,-,TRBV20-1,CSARSPLQESFFWDGYTF,TGCAGTGCTAGGAGTCCCCTGCAGGAGAGTTTTTTTTGGGATGGCTACACCTTC
-,TRBJ1-6,TRBD1,TRBV7-2,CASSPTGNDSPLHF,TGTGCCAGCAGCCCGACAGGGAATGATTCACCCCTCCACTTT
few,TRBJ2-2,-,TRBV7-8,CASSHLAGTGELFF,TGTGCCAGCAGCCACCTAGCCGGAACCGGGGAGCTGTTTTTT
-,TRBJ1-2,TRBD1,TRBV12-3/TRBV12-4,CASSPRQGRHYGYTF,TGTGCCAGCAGTCCTCGACAGGGGAGGCACTATGGCTACACCTTC
-,TRBJ2-1,-,TRBV12-3/TRBV12-4,CASSLTPRGYEQFF,TGTGCCAGCAGTTTGACCCCCCGCGGGTATGAGCAGTTCTTC
few,TRBJ2-1,-,TRBV3-1,CASSQAAVGVRNEQFF,TGTGCCAGCAGCCAAGCTGCGGTGGGAGTCCGAAATGAGCAGTTCTTC
once,TRBJ2-4,-,TRBV5-1,CANTPGMAKNIQYF,TGCGCCAACACTCCGGGGATGGCCAAAAACATTCAGTACTTC
few,TRBJ1-1,-,TRBV12-3/TRBV12-4,CATTWTVFTEAFF,TGTGCCACTACCTGGACGGTCTTCACTGAAGCTTTCTTT
few,TRBJ2-3,-,TRBV29-1,CSATSWVTDTQYF,TGCAGCGCTACGAGCTGGGTCACAGATACGCAGTATTTT
few,TRBJ2-7,-,TRBV9,CASSGDSRGGLDEQYF,TGTGCCAGCAGCGGAGACTCTAGGGGGGGTCTGGACGAGCAGTACTTC
few,TRBJ2-5,TRBD2,TRBV20-1,CSARDLASGGPQEIQYF,TGCAGTGCTAGAGATCTCGCTAGCGGGGGACCCCAAGAGATCCAGTACTTC
few,TRBJ2-5,-,TRBV20-1,CSASYGEETQYF,TGCAGTGCTAGTTACGGGGAAGAGACCCAGTACTTC
-,TRBJ1-2,-,TRBV2,CASKLGGSGYTF,TGTGCCAGCAAGCTGGGAGGTTCGGGCTACACCTTC
many,TRBJ2-5,-,TRBV20-1,CSARFAGLGETQYF,TGCAGTGCTAGGTTTGCGGGATTGGGAGAGACCCAGTACTTC
few,TRBJ2-5,-,TRBV5-1,CASKQGGTETQYF,TGCGCCAGCAAACAGGGAGGGACAGAGACCCAGTACTTC
-,TRBJ2-1,TRBD2,TRBV6-1,CASGGLDGSGEQFF,TGTGCCAGCGGGGGACTAGACGGGTCAGGAGAGCAGTTCTTC
few,TRBJ2-1,TRBD2,TRBV9,CASSVEGLAGVYNEQFF,TGTGCCAGCAGCGTAGAGGGACTAGCGGGAGTCTACAATGAGCAGTTCTTC
few,TRBJ2-5,-,TRBV20-1,CSVRGQGRETQYF,TGCAGTGTTAGAGGCCAGGGCCGGGAGACCCAGTACTTC
many,TRBJ2-7,-,TRBV28,CASRLTGQPYEQYF,TGTGCCAGCAGGCTTACGGGACAACCCTACGAGCAGTACTTC